This TCR beta chain is from a study of blood T cells in healthy people across ages. As for this clonotype: The antigen remains unidentified.

Using a J-beta primer mix together with a sample-barcoded 5' primer, a second PCR was run for roughly 6 to 12 cycles. TCRdb used MiXCR to reprocess the 5' RACE reads, holding one entry per CDR3 protein. The table shows 1.2 million to 1.5 million distinct CDR3 sequences, with 35% to 45% occurring only once. The CDR3 is made up of 15 amino acids. The V gene lost 5 bases and the J gene lost 2 bases, with 12 bases spanning the gap. Germline CDR1 reads LGHDT; CDR2 reads YNNKEL (reference sequence). Drawn from each donor were ten milliliters of peripheral blood. Study-wide results and limits: TCR beta diversity tracked closely with naive T cell percentage. Among long-lived donors, naive CD4+ cells were more numerous and diversity higher than in aged donors.

V usage is TRBV3-1 and J usage is TRBJ2-2, with D tentatively TRBD1 or TRBD2 (5 bases each). The source is a woman under 30 in good health. Specimen: blood. CDR3 in DNA: TGTGCCAGCAGCTCATGGGACGGAAACACCGGGGAGCTGTTTTTT. Residues: CASSSWDGNTGELFF.